This T cell receptor (beta chain) was sequenced for a study of response to subunit inactivated influenza vaccine. The germline V gene encodes CDR1 SEHNR and CDR2 FQNEAQ (reference sequence). The CDR3 consists of 13 residues. V lost 5 bases and J lost 4, with 11 bases in between. Overall study findings and caveats: Each seasonal flu vaccination may recruit only limited new T cells, authors suggested.

This clonotype was picked up a small number of times. Its antigen is undetermined. MiXCR, applied by TCRdb to the RT-PCR reads, yields one record per CDR3 protein. The data hold about 500,000 distinct CDR3 sequences, with 15% to 20% observed a single time. The receptor's source is a man between 50 and 69 years old who received an inactivated influenza vaccine. Sequencing used CD4+ T cells sorted from PBMCs, obtained less than 30 months after vaccination. V usage is TRBV7-9 and J usage is TRBJ1-2, with D unclear. In DNA, the CDR3 is TGTGCCAGCAGCGCCTCTGGTGGCTATGGCTACACCTTC. It yields the protein CASSASGGYGYTF.